The present T cell receptor (beta chain) was sequenced within a study of blood T cell repertoires in COVID-19 (dated by TCRdb to between 2020 and 2021). For the wider study: Samples covering the acute and convalescent phases of COVID-19 were provided by collaborators in the United States, Italy and Spain. The material from the prospective study consisted of cDNA or gDNA derived from T cells, B-cell-depleted T cells, or PBMCs. Deeply sampled blood TCRbeta repertoires from subjects exposed to, actively infected with, or recovered from COVID-19 were included in the dataset. The repertoires were released in a freely available public database intended as a resource for research on the immune response to SARS-CoV-2. Samples were obtained from the ongoing ImmuneRACE study (first 160 participants) and from approximately 1,200 subjects provided by 6 global collaborators. Sample metadata almost always included a de-identified subject ID, COVID-19 status, age in years and sex. Where available, HLA class I and class II types were taken from metadata supplied by the sample provider and were not determined by assay-based typing. Study-level results and caveats: The quantity of clinical and demographic metadata differed by source and by participant and was supplied without curation.

A word on this clone: This clone's antigen is unknown. No clone much larger than this one lies a single base away; base qualities are absent.

The collaborating institutions used their own protocols to collect whole blood in K2EDTA tubes. For TCRbeta analysis, collaborators shipped samples as frozen whole blood, isolated PBMCs, or DNA extracted from either of those sample types. TCRbeta CDR3 regions were amplified from genomic DNA by means of the immunoSEQ Assay, a bias-controlled multiplex PCR. The published analysis was carried out like this. Within the assay, amplification of reference gene primers was used to estimate how many nucleated cells each sample contained. To quantify the absolute abundance of each unique TCRbeta CDR3 rearrangement, sequence reads were collapsed and filtered. For each sample, productive Simpson clonality was calculated as the square root of Simpson's diversity index across productive rearrangements. Entries here come from immuneACCESS through TCRdb and include only in-frame sequences with V and J called. Some clones fail to appear in such tables; in the studies checked, an unresolved V gene covers under half of the shortfall, and the cause of the remainder is unknown. V and J calls and clone size come straight from that table; D and trimming were deduced from the DNA. The sample data list roughly 140,000 clones, and about 88% of these were observed just once. Roughly a tenth of the sample lies in the top ten.

The CDR1 and CDR2 encoded by the germline V gene are SQVTM and ANQGSEA. V is shortened by 4 bases, J by 11 bases, and the region joining them spans 12 bases. Counted from cysteine to phenylalanine, this CDR3 has 11 amino acids. Of the read, only the CDR3 DNA is kept; its 33 bases are in frame from base 1. Material: peripheral blood. This receptor chain uses TRBV29-1 and TRBJ1-5, with TRBD1 tentatively as D gene (5 bases match). The receptor was isolated from a man aged 45 to 65 with active or convalescent COVID-19. This receptor carries the CDR3 CSVGGDRSQHF. The DNA sequence reads TGCAGCGTTGGGGGGGATAGGTCCCAGCATTTT. The full variable domain, completed from the reference TRBV29-1 and TRBJ1-5 proteins outside the CDR3, reads SAVISQKPSRDICQRGTSLTIQCQVDSQVTMMFWYRQQPGQSLTLIATANQGSEATYESGFVIDKFPISRPNLTFSTLTVSNMSPEDSSIYLCSVGGDRSQHFGDGTRLSIL.